The 10 T cell receptor beta chains in this list originate from one sample, sequenced in a study of T cell clones after liver transplantation. TCRdb's table, derived via immunoSEQ multiplex PCR, lists solely in-frame clones and lacks some. The sample has more than 8,000 clones, 60% to 80% seen once. Sequencing was performed on CD8+ T cells from blood, taken before liver transplant. These receptors were obtained from a human donor who received a liver transplant.

V is TRBV7-9 and J is TRBJ1-1; D is perhaps TRBD1 (5 bases). Per germline, CDR1 SEHNR and CDR2 FQNEAQ (reference sequence). This CDR3 has 12 residues. V dropped 4 bases and J dropped 7 bases, with 10 bases sitting between them. The CDR3 loop reads CASSYRDLEAFF. The CDR3 coding sequence is TGTGCCAGCAGCTATAGGGACCTTGAAGCTTTCTTT.

This clone was seen only a few times. The CDR3 is CASSEFDGYTF. DNA for the CDR3: TGTGCCAGCAGTGAATTCGATGGCTACACCTTC. The chain couples TRBV2 to TRBJ1-2, with unresolved D. The CDR3 has 11 residues. In germline, CDR1 is SNHLY, CDR2 FYNNEI. V was clipped by 2 bases and J by 6 bases, with 4 bases between them.

The genes are TRBV2 and TRBJ2-7, with D perhaps matching TRBD1 or TRBD2 (6 bases each). The CDR3 is made up of 11 amino acids. V lost 9 bases to trimming and J lost 4 bases, with 10 bases between them. Germline values: CDR1 SNHLY, CDR2 FYNNEI. The CDR3 sequence is CARGGRYEQYF. CDR3 DNA: TGTGCCAGAGGGGGGAGGTACGAGCAGTACTTC.

For the CDR3, the DNA is TGCGCCAGCAGCTGGGATGCCTCGAACACTGAAGCTTTCTTT. Encoded protein: CASSWDASNTEAFF. This chain connects TRBV5-1 to TRBJ1-1; D call uncertain. The CDR3 is 14 residues long. CDR1 is SGHRS and CDR2 is YFSETQ in the germline V gene. Trimming took off 3 bases at V and 1 base at J, with 10 bases between the two ends. Combining the CDR3 with reference TRBV5-1 and TRBJ1-1 gives the whole variable domain KAGVTQTPRYLIKTRGQQVTLSCSPISGHRSVSWYQQTPGQGLQFLFEYFSETQRNKGNFPGRFSGRQFSNSRSEMNVSTLELGDSALYLCASSWDASNTEAFFGQGTRLTVV.

The gene calls are TRBV27 and TRBJ2-3; D gene unclear. This CDR3 has 12 residues. CDR1 and CDR2 from the germline V gene are MNHEY and SMNVEV (reference sequence). The V and J ends lost 5 bases and 2 bases respectively, with 5 bases between them. The chain's CDR3 is CASSPSTDTQYF. CDR3 bases: TGTGCCAGCAGTCCGTCCACAGATACGCAGTATTTT.

This clone was seen just once. The chain has TRBV4-1 and TRBJ1-1; D is perhaps TRBD1 (5 bases). Germline V gene sequence: CDR1 MGHRA, CDR2 YSYEKL. The CDR3 has 15 residues. Trimming cost V 2 bases and J 0 bases, with 10 bases left between them. The CDR3 DNA is TGCGCCAGCAGCCAATGGGCAGGGATGAACACTGAAGCTTTCTTT. Its translation is CASSQWAGMNTEAFF.

V is TRBV4-1 and J is TRBJ2-3; 10 nucleotides match TRBD1. V was pared by 3 bases and J by 4 bases, with 1 base of the junction left unmatched. The CDR3 is 14 residues long. Germline CDR1 and CDR2: MGHRA and YSYEKL. The CDR3: CASSHGQGADTQYF. In nucleotides, the CDR3 is TGCGCCAGCAGCCATGGACAGGGGGCAGATACGCAGTATTTT.

The chain uses TRBV27 and TRBJ2-5; 12 nucleotides line up with TRBD1. CDR1 and CDR2 from the germline V gene are MNHEY and SMNVEV (reference sequence). There are 16 residues in the CDR3. J was trimmed by 5 bases and V by 3 bases; bases with no gene match: 7. CDR3 protein: CASSFGTGGLGETQYF. CDR3 DNA sequence: TGTGCCAGCAGTTTCGGGACAGGGGGCTTAGGGGAGACCCAGTACTTC.

The V and J genes are TRBV27 and TRBJ2-7, with TRBD2 matching over 7 bases. Germline V CDR1 and CDR2: MNHEY, SMNVEV (reference sequence). The CDR3 consists of 14 residues. V lost 2 bases to trimming and J lost 4 bases; unmatched junction nucleotides: 5. CDR3 nucleotides: TGTGCCAGCAGTTTAGTTATGGGGGGGTACGAGCAGTACTTC. Protein sequence: CASSLVMGGYEQYF.

The V and J genes are TRBV27 and TRBJ2-1; a weak D match, TRBD2 (7 bases). Germline CDR1 MNHEY, CDR2 SMNVEV (reference sequence). The CDR3 loop spans 15 amino acids. Trimming pared 5 bases from V and 8 bases from J, leaving 19 bases between. In DNA form, the CDR3 reads TGTGCCAGCAGTCCACCTTTGGGGGGGGGCGATGAGCAGTTCTTC. It is translated as CASSPPLGGGDEQFF.